A single T cell receptor (beta chain) is shown here with its context. Sequencing was performed with immunoSEQ multiplex PCR; in TCRdb, only in-frame clones are kept and a portion is missing. The table has some 650,000 clones, around 97% seen once. The data belong to a study of shared clonotypes between healthy human individuals. The V and J ends lost 7 bases and 4 bases respectively, with 22 bases between them. The V gene's germline CDR1 is MDHEN and CDR2 SYDVKM. CDR3 size: 16 residues. Sequenced sample: naive CD4+ T cells sorted from blood. The subset is: CD45RA+ positively selected. The receptor comes from a woman aged 25 to 39 in good health. The J gene is TRBJ1-2, the V gene TRBV28, with TRBD1 as a possible D gene (5 bases). CDR3 sequence reads: CASTPQGPGSGYGYTF. In DNA form, the CDR3 reads TGTGCCAGCACCCCCCAGGGACCCGGGTCCGGCTATGGCTACACCTTC.